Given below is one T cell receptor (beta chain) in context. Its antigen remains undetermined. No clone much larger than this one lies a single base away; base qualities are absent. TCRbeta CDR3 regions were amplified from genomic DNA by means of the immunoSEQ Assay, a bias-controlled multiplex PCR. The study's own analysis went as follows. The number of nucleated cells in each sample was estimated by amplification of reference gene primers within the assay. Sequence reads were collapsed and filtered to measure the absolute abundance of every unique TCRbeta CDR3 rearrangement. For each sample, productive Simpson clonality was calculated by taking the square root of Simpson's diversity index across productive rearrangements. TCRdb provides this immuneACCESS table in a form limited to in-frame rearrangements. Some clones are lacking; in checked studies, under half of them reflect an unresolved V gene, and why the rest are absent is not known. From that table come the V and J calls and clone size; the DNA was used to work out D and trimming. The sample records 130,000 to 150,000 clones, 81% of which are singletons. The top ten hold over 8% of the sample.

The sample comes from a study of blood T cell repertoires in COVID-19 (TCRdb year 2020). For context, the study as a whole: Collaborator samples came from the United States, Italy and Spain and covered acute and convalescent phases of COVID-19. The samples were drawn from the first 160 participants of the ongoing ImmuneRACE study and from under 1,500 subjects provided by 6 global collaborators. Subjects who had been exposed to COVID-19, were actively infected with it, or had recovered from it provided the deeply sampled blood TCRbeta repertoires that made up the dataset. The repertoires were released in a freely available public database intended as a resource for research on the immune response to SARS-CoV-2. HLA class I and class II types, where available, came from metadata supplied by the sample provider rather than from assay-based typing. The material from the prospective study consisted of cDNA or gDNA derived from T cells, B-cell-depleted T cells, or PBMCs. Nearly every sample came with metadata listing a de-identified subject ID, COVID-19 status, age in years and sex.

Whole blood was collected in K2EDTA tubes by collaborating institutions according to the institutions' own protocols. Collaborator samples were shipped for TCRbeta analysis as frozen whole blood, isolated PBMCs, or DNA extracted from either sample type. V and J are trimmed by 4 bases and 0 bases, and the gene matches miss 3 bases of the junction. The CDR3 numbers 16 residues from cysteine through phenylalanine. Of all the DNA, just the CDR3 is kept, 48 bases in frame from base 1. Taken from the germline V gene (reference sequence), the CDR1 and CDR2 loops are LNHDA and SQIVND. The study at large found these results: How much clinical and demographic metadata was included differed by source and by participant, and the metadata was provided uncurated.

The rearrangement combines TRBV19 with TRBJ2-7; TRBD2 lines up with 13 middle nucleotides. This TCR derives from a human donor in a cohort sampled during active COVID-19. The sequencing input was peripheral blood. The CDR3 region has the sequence CASSTGTSGISYEQYF. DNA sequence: TGTGCCAGTAGTACAGGGACTAGCGGGATCTCCTACGAGCAGTACTTC.